The 28 T cell receptor beta chains below come from one sample, sequenced in a study of cytomegalovirus exposure and HLA in healthy donors (dated by TCRdb to the late 2010s). Preparation of the library involved the immunoSEQ multiplex PCR assay. What TCRdb holds here is the immuneACCESS table cut down to in-frame rearrangements. Part of the clones is not present; checked against another copy, under half of the missing clones reflect an unresolved V gene, and the others are unexplained. Within this sample are 130,000 to 150,000 clones, with less than 90% of them counted one time only. The top ten clones comprise 2.5% to 3.5% of the sample. Sequences were obtained from PBMCs. The receptors stem from a man younger than 35 in good health and CMV-seronegative.

The V and J genes are TRBV15 and TRBJ2-4; 7 nucleotides match TRBD1. J was trimmed by 9 bases and V by 2 bases; bases with no gene match: 4. In germline, CDR1 is LNHNV, CDR2 YYDKDF (reference sequence). The length of the CDR3 is 13 residues. As DNA, the CDR3 is TGTGCCACCAGCAGACCAGGGGGAAGCATTCAGTACTTC. This codes for CATSRPGGSIQYF.

V gene TRBV2 combines with J gene TRBJ2-1, with 7 positions matching TRBD1. CDR1 and CDR2 from the germline V gene are SNHLY and FYNNEI. Unmatched junction bases numbered 7, after V lost 5 bases and J lost 6 bases. The CDR3 is 14 residues long. CDR3 DNA sequence: TGTGCCAGCAGTAACCCCGGGACAGTCAATGAGCAGTTCTTC. Amino acids: CASSNPGTVNEQFF. The entire variable domain, with the rest obtained from reference TRBV2 and TRBJ2-1, is as follows: EPEVTQTPSHQVTQMGQEVILRCVPISNHLYFYWYRQILGQKVEFLVSFYNNEISEKSEIFDDQFSVERPDGSNFTLKIRSTKLEDSAMYFCASSNPGTVNEQFFGPGTRLTVL.

J is TRBJ2-7 and V is TRBV7-9, with TRBD1 matching 9 bases. V was clipped by 6 bases and J by 3 bases; unmatched bases: 9. In germline, CDR1 is SEHNR, CDR2 FQNEAQ (reference sequence). The CDR3 has 15 amino acids. CDR3 residues: CASSSQGASFYEQYF. In DNA form, the CDR3 reads TGTGCCAGCAGTTCACAGGGGGCGAGTTTCTACGAGCAGTACTTC. The full variable domain, with the rest looked up from reference TRBV7-9 and TRBJ2-7, is DTGVSQNPRHKITKRGQNVTFRCDPISEHNRLYWYRQTLGQGPEFLTYFQNEAQLEKSRLLSDRFSAERPKGSFSTLEIQRTEQGDSAMYLCASSSQGASFYEQYFGPGTRLTVT.

V and J are TRBV19 and TRBJ2-7; 14 bases map to TRBD2. This CDR3 contains 16 residues. Germline V gene data show CDR1 as LNHDA and CDR2 as SQIVND (reference sequence). Losses at the gene ends were 5 bases for V and 5 bases for J; bases not matched to a gene: 8. The CDR3 DNA reads as TGTGCCAGTAGTCCCTACCCGGGACTAGCGGGAGACGAGCAGTACTTC. This codes for CASSPYPGLAGDEQYF.

The rearrangement uses TRBV4-3 and TRBJ2-7, with unresolved D. Germline V gives CDR1 LGHNA, CDR2 YSLEER. Trimming took 3 bases from V and 6 from J, leaving 12 bases between them. The CDR3 totals 13 residues. In nucleotides, the CDR3 is TGCGCCAGCAGCCACCGAAGGTGGGCCGAGCAGTACTTC. This sequence encodes CASSHRRWAEQYF.

This clone was recorded once. This chain uses TRBV15 with TRBJ1-2; D may be TRBD1 (5 bases). The ends were cut back, 9 bases at V and 8 bases at J, with 22 bases in the middle. Germline V gene lookup returns CDR1 LNHNV and CDR2 YYDKDF (reference sequence). This CDR3 contains 14 residues. The CDR3 DNA reads TGTGCCACGTGGGGCGGGAGACTTTCGTACGGCTACACCTTC. Translation: CATWGGRLSYGYTF. The full variable domain, its missing parts supplied by reference TRBV15 and TRBJ1-2, is DAMVIQNPRYQVTQFGKPVTLSCSQTLNHNVMYWYQQKSSQAPKLLFHYYDKDFNNEADTPDNFQSRRPNTSFCFLDIRSPGLGDTAMYLCATWGGRLSYGYTFGSGTRLTVV.

This clone was observed once. The chain uses TRBV19 and TRBJ2-7, with 7 bases lining up with TRBD1. This CDR3 is built from 14 residues. V lost 3 bases and J lost 7; bases outside the gene matches: 9. In germline, CDR1 is LNHDA, CDR2 SQIVND (reference sequence). CDR3 in DNA: TGTGCCAGTAGTATTGGACAGGACCTAGGAGAGCAGTACTTC. Amino acids: CASSIGQDLGEQYF.

The chain has TRBV2 and TRBJ1-1; no firm D call. V was trimmed by 2 bases and J by 0 bases, leaving 10 bases between them. CDR3 size: 15 residues. Germline V CDR1 and CDR2: SNHLY, FYNNEI. CDR3 residues: CASSEMEGVNTEAFF. In DNA form, the CDR3 reads TGTGCCAGCAGTGAAATGGAGGGAGTGAACACTGAAGCTTTCTTT.

CDR3 sequence (DNA): TGTGCCAGCAGCGTGGACTTGAACACTGAAGCTTTCTTT. It specifies CASSVDLNTEAFF. The J gene is TRBJ1-1, the V gene TRBV5-8, with D unclear. The V gene lost 4 bases and the J gene lost 0 bases, with 7 bases spanning the gap. The germline gives CDR1 SGHTS, CDR2 YDEGEE. The CDR3 totals 13 residues. Supplemented by reference TRBV5-8 and TRBJ1-1, the full variable domain reads EAGVTQSPTHLIKTRGQQATLRCSPISGHTSVYWYQQALGLGLQFLLWYDEGEERNRGNFPPRFSGRQFPNYSSELNVNALELEDSALYLCASSVDLNTEAFFGQGTRLTVV.

The chain has TRBV9 and TRBJ2-1; 7 bases map to TRBD2. Germline trimming cut 0 bases from V and 4 bases from J; bases unmatched to any gene: 7. This CDR3 is built from 16 residues. Germline values: CDR1 SGDLS, CDR2 YYNGEE. CDR3 sequence (DNA): TGTGCCAGCAGCGTAGGCGGAACTAGCGATTACAATGAGCAGTTCTTC. The encoded protein is CASSVGGTSDYNEQFF.

The V and J genes are TRBV4-1 and TRBJ2-1, with D unresolved. Germline V gene lookup returns CDR1 MGHRA and CDR2 YSYEKL. The CDR3 contains 15 residues. Trimming removed 3 bases from V and 0 bases from J, with 9 bases in between. CDR3 nucleotide sequence: TGCGCCAGCAGCCACAGATCTAGCTCCTACAATGAGCAGTTCTTC. It yields the protein CASSHRSSSYNEQFF.

CDR3 sequence (DNA): TGTGCCAGCAGCCGGGGGAACGTTCTGGGCACAGATACGCAGTATTTT. It specifies CASSRGNVLGTDTQYF. The chain combines TRBV7-2 with TRBJ2-3; D may be TRBD2 (6 bases). The V gene lost 5 bases and the J gene lost 1 base, with 16 bases spanning the gap. Germline CDR1 is SGHTA and CDR2 is FQGNSA. This CDR3 region has 16 residues.

The V gene is TRBV5-4, the J gene TRBJ2-1; TRBD2 is a possible D gene (6 bases). Germline V lookup: CDR1 SGHNT, CDR2 YYREEE (reference sequence). The CDR3 totals 16 residues. The germline V and J ends were trimmed by 3 bases and 7 bases, with 20 bases remaining between them. The CDR3 DNA follows: TGTGCCAGCAGCTCGGTACGGGACTCCAATGGGAATGAGCAGTTCTTC. Its protein product is CASSSVRDSNGNEQFF. Combining the CDR3 with reference TRBV5-4 and TRBJ2-1 gives the whole variable domain ETGVTQSPTHLIKTRGQQVTLRCSSQSGHNTVSWYQQALGQGPQFIFQYYREEENGRGNFPPRFSGLQFPNYSSELNVNALELDDSALYLCASSSVRDSNGNEQFFGPGTRLTVL.

The CDR3 sequence: CASSLEGGRSGNTIYF. In nucleotides, the CDR3 is TGCGCCAGCAGCTTGGAGGGCGGGAGGTCTGGAAACACCATATATTTT. V and J are TRBV5-1 and TRBJ1-3; no clear D. Trimming pared 0 bases from V and 1 base from J, leaving 11 bases between. Per germline, CDR1 SGHRS and CDR2 YFSETQ. The CDR3 is made up of 16 amino acids.

The V call is TRBV5-1, the J call TRBJ1-1, with D tentatively TRBD1 (6 bases). The CDR3 runs to 14 residues. CDR1 and CDR2 from the germline V gene are SGHRS and YFSETQ. V gave up 4 bases and J gave up 2 bases, with 12 bases separating them. The CDR3 protein is CASSTGTLNTEAFF. The CDR3 bases are TGCGCCAGCAGCACCGGGACACTTAACACTGAAGCTTTCTTT.

The V call is TRBV7-9, the J call TRBJ2-5; TRBD2 agrees at 13 bases. Germline assignment: CDR1 SEHNR and CDR2 FQNEAQ (reference sequence). The CDR3 covers 16 residues. J was trimmed by 7 bases and V by 5 bases; bases with no gene match: 10. The CDR3 sequence is CASSPWTSGGRWTQYF. The CDR3 nucleotides read TGTGCCAGCAGCCCTTGGACTAGCGGGGGCCGGTGGACCCAGTACTTC.

This clone was recorded many times. The CDR3 region is CAWSEGEPQETQYF. For the CDR3, the DNA is TGTGCCTGGAGTGAGGGGGAGCCACAAGAGACCCAGTACTTC. The chain links TRBV30 to TRBJ2-5, with D possibly matching TRBD1 (6 bases). Trimming took off 1 base at V and 2 bases at J, with 11 bases between the two ends. This CDR3 has 14 residues. In germline, CDR1 is GTSNPN, CDR2 SVGIG (reference sequence).

This sequence joins TRBV6-6 and TRBJ1-5; D unclear. With 6 bases removed from V and 4 bases from J, the gap between germline ends came to 16 bases. Germline V CDR1 and CDR2: MNHNY, SVGAGI (reference sequence). CDR3 size: 15 residues. In nucleotides, the CDR3 is TGTGCCAGCAGAAGCGGGGAGGGCGGGAATCAGCCCCAGCATTTT. Protein product: CASRSGEGGNQPQHF.

The chain has TRBV15 and TRBJ2-1; 11 bases align to TRBD2. J was trimmed by 1 base and V by 1 base; bases with no gene match: 0. Germline-derived CDR1 and CDR2 are LNHNV and YYDKDF (reference sequence). The CDR3 spans 16 residues. CDR3 sequence reads: CATSRGLAGSYNEQFF. The CDR3 DNA reads as TGTGCCACCAGCAGAGGACTAGCGGGATCCTACAATGAGCAGTTCTTC.

This chain uses TRBV7-2 with TRBJ2-4; TRBD1 agrees at 9 bases. Germline CDR1 is SGHTA and CDR2 is FQGNSA. This CDR3 has 14 residues. V dropped 1 base and J dropped 9; count of bases not matched to a gene: 4. This chain's CDR3 is CASSLVQGAGIQYF. In DNA, the CDR3 is TGTGCCAGCAGCTTAGTACAGGGGGCCGGCATTCAGTACTTC.

The V call is TRBV15, the J call TRBJ1-5, with 9 bases that match TRBD1. The CDR3 is made up of 16 amino acids. J was trimmed by 10 bases and V by 5 bases; bases with no gene match: 15. Looked up from germline, CDR1 is LNHNV and CDR2 is YYDKDF (reference sequence). The CDR3 loop is CATSFSSWTGDNPQHF. In DNA, the CDR3 is TGTGCCACCAGCTTCTCGTCCTGGACAGGGGATAACCCCCAGCATTTT.

The genes are TRBV6-1 and TRBJ2-1, with 13 bases fitting TRBD2. With 6 bases clipped from V and 6 bases from J, the junction kept 5 bases outside the gene matches. This CDR3 contains 15 residues. Germline-derived CDR1 and CDR2 are MNHNS and SASEGT. Here the CDR3 reads CASRTGTSGINEQFF. The CDR3 DNA is TGTGCCAGCAGGACCGGGACTAGCGGGATCAATGAGCAGTTCTTC.

The gene calls are TRBV23-1 and TRBJ2-4, with a possible D match to TRBD1 (5 bases). TRBV23-1 is placed among ORFs of uncertain function. V dropped 11 bases and J dropped 6 bases, with 11 bases sitting between them. This CDR3 is built from 11 residues. In nucleotides, the CDR3 is TGCGCCCACTTAAGGGGAAACATTCAGTACTTC. Amino acids: CAHLRGNIQYF.

The chain employs TRBV7-8 and TRBJ2-1, with 10 positions matching TRBD2. The V gene's germline CDR1 is SGHVS and CDR2 FQNEAQ. The CDR3 has 16 residues. V trimming: 1 base; J trimming: 3 bases; junction bases outside the gene matches: 3. The CDR3 is CASSLELAGDYNEQFF. DNA of the CDR3: TGTGCCAGCAGCTTAGAGCTAGCGGGAGACTACAATGAGCAGTTCTTC.

CDR3 in amino acids: CATSSFGAGDTQYF. In DNA, the CDR3 is TGTGCCACCAGCAGCTTTGGGGCTGGAGATACGCAGTATTTT. The rearrangement uses TRBV15 and TRBJ2-3, with a possible D match to TRBD1 (5 bases). Trimming shortened V by 3 bases and J by 5 bases, and 12 bases separated the two germline ends. The germline gives CDR1 LNHNV, CDR2 YYDKDF (reference sequence). This CDR3 comprises 14 residues.

This clone was observed a few times. The chain combines TRBV2 with TRBJ2-3; D unclear. The V end was cut by 6 bases, the J end by 0 bases, with 10 bases between. Germline CDR1 SNHLY, CDR2 FYNNEI. The CDR3 has 14 residues. CDR3 DNA: TGTGCCAGCAGGTACCAGATTAGCACAGATACGCAGTATTTT. This encodes CASRYQISTDTQYF.

This chain uses TRBV27 with TRBJ1-2, with D possibly matching TRBD1 (5 bases). CDR3 length equals 16 residues. Trimming removed 3 bases at V and 0 bases at J, with 14 bases between. Germline V gives CDR1 MNHEY, CDR2 SMNVEV (reference sequence). CDR3 coding DNA: TGTGCCAGCAGTTTTTCCTTCGACAGCCCTAACTATGGCTACACCTTC. This codes for CASSFSFDSPNYGYTF.

J is TRBJ2-5 and V is TRBV4-3, with a tentative D call TRBD1 (6 bases). This CDR3 comprises 12 residues. The germline V gene encodes CDR1 LGHNA and CDR2 YSLEER. The germline V and J ends were trimmed by 6 bases and 4 bases, with 9 bases remaining between them. Here the CDR3 DNA reads TGCGCCAGCAGTAAAGGGGGAGAGACCCAGTACTTC. Translating gives CASSKGGETQYF.